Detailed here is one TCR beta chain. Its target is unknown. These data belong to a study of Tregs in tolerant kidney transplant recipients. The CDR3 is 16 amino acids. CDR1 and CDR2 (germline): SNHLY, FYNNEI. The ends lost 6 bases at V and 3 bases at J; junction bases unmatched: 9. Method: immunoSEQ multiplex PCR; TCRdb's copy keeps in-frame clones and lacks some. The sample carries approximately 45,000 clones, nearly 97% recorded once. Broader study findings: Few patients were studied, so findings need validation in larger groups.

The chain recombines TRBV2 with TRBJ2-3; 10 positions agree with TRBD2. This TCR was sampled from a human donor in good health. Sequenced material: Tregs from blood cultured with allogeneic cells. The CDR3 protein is CASRQPAGGPTDTQYF. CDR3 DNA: TGTGCCAGCAGACAACCAGCGGGGGGGCCTACAGATACGCAGTATTTT.